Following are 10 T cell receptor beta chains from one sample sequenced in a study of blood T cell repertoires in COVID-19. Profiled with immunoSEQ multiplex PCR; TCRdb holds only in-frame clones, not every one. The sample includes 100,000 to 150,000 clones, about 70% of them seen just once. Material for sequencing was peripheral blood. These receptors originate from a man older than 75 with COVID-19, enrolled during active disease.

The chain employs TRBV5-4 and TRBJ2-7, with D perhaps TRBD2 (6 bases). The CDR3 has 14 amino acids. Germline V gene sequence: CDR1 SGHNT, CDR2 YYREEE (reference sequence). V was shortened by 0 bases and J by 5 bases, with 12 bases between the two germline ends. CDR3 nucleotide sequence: TGTGCCAGCAGCTTGGATCCTAGCGAGAACGAGCAGTACTTC. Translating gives CASSLDPSENEQYF.

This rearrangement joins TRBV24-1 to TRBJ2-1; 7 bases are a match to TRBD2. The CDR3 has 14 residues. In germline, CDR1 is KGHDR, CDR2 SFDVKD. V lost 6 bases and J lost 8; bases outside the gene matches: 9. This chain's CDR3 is CATSKSGNNDEQFF. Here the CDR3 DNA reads TGTGCCACCAGTAAGAGCGGGAATAATGATGAGCAGTTCTTC.

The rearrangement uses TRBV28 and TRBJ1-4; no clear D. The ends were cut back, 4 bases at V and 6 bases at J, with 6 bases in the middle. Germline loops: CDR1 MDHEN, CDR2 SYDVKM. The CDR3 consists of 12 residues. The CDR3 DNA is TGTGCCAGCAGTTCGTCTTATGAAAAACTGTTTTTT. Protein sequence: CASSSSYEKLFF.

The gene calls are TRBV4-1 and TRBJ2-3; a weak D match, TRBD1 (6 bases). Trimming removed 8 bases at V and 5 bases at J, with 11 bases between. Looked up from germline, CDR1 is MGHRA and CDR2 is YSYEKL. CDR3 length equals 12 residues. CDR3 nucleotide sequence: TGCGCCAGCGGACAGAGGTTAGATACGCAGTATTTT. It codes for CASGQRLDTQYF.

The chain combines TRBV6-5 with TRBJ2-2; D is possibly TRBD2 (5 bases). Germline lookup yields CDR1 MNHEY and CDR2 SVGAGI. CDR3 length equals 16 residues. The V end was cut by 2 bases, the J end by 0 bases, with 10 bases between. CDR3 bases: TGTGCCAGCAGTTACGGGAGTCAGGCGAACACCGGGGAGCTGTTTTTT. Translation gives CASSYGSQANTGELFF.

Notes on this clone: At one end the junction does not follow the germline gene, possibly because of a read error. In nucleotides, the CDR3 is TGTGCCAGCACCGACCCTGAGGGACAGGGGACTACCTCCCAGGACTTC. Its translation: CASTDPEGQGTTSQDF. J is TRBJ2-7 and V is TRBV28; 10 bases map to TRBD1. The CDR3 spans 16 residues. Germline CDR1 reads MDHEN; CDR2 reads SYDVKM.

The CDR3 nucleotides read TGTGCCTGGAGTCCAAACTTCGACAGGGTGTACTATGGCTACACCTTC. Protein: CAWSPNFDRVYYGYTF. The rearrangement uses TRBV30 and TRBJ1-2; 7 nucleotides align to TRBD1. Germline V gene lookup returns CDR1 GTSNPN and CDR2 SVGIG (reference sequence). The V and J ends lost 2 bases and 3 bases, in that order; junction bases with no gene match: 12. The CDR3 is 16 residues long.

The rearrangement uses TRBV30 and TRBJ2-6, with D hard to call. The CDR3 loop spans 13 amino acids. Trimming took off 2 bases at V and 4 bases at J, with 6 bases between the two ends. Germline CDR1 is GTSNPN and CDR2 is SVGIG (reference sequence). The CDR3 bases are TGTGCCTGGAGTTGGAGCGGGGCCAACGTCCTGACTTTC. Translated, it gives CAWSWSGANVLTF.

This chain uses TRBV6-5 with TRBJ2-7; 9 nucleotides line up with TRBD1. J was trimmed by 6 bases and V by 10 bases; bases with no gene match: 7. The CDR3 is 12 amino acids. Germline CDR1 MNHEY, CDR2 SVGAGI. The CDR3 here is CATRQGVGEQYF. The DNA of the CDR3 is TGTGCCACCCGACAGGGGGTGGGCGAGCAGTACTTC.

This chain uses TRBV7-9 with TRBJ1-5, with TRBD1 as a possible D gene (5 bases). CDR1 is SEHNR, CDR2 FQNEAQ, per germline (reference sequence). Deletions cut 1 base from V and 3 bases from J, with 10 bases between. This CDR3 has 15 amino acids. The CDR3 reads CASSLGGRPNQPQHF. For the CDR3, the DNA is TGTGCCAGCAGCTTAGGGGGCAGACCCAATCAGCCCCAGCATTTT.